This passage covers 2 T cell receptor beta chains from one sample sequenced in a study of cytomegalovirus exposure and HLA in healthy donors. The data were produced by immunoSEQ multiplex PCR, yet TCRdb's version contains in-frame clones alone and is incomplete. The table lists 150,000 to 200,000 clones, 65% to 90% of them singletons. The sequencing sample was made of PBMCs. All receptors derive from a woman under 40 in good health and CMV-seropositive.

The rearrangement joins TRBV30 to TRBJ1-2; D not resolved. Germline V CDR1 and CDR2: GTSNPN, SVGIG (reference sequence). This CDR3 has 11 residues. The V end lost 2 bases, the J end lost 11 bases, and 12 bases lay between the germline ends. For the CDR3, the DNA is TGTGCCTGGAGTCCTAAATCCGGGTACACCTTC. It specifies CAWSPKSGYTF. Drawing the rest from reference TRBV30 and TRBJ1-2, the complete variable domain is SQTIHQWPATLVQPVGSPLSLECTVEGTSNPNLYWYRQAAGRGLQLLFYSVGIGQISSEVPQNLSASRPQDRQFILSSKKLLLSDSGFYLCAWSPKSGYTFGSGTRLTVV.

For this clone: Other DNA variants within this sample encode the same CDR3. The chain couples TRBV30 to TRBJ2-3; no reliable D call. The CDR3 consists of 13 residues. Germline V gene lookup returns CDR1 GTSNPN and CDR2 SVGIG (reference sequence). V was trimmed by 1 base and J by 2 bases, leaving 7 bases between them. CDR3 coding DNA: TGTGCCTGGAGTGCCGGTAACACAGATACGCAGTATTTT. Its protein is CAWSAGNTDTQYF.